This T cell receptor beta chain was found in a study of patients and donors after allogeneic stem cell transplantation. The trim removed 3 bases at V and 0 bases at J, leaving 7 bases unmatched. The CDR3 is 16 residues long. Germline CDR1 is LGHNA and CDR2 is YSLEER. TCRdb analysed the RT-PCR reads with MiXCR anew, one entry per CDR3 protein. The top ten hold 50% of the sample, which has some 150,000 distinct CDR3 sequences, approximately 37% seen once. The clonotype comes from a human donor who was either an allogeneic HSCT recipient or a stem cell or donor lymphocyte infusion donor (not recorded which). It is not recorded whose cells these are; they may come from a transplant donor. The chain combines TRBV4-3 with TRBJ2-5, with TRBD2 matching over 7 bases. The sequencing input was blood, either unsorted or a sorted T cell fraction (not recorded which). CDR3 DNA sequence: TGCGCCAGCAGCCACGGTGTAGCGGGCGACCAAGAGACCCAGTACTTC. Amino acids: CASSHGVAGDQETQYF.